This TCR beta chain derives from a study of spatial heterogeneity in lung cancer. Ten or more counts support this clonotype. TCRdb recomputed calls from the 5' RACE reads with MiXCR, one row per CDR3 protein. The table lists 60,000 to 85,000 distinct CDR3 sequences, less than 9.5% of them singletons. The sample's time point: blood at routine non-recurrence follow-up after resection. Source: PBMCs, taken at follow-up. This sequence originates from a female donor with early-stage non-small cell lung cancer.

The CDR3 is CSVVPWSGQTQETQYF. The DNA of the CDR3 is TGCAGCGTTGTCCCTTGGTCGGGACAGACACAAGAGACCCAGTACTTC. The chain joins TRBV29-1 to TRBJ2-5; 7 bases are shared with TRBD1. Trimming at V came to 4 bases and at J to 2 bases, leaving 13 bases not matched to a gene. The CDR3 runs 16 residues. Germline CDR1 SQVTM, CDR2 ANQGSEA.